This T cell receptor beta chain came from a study of cytomegalovirus exposure and HLA in healthy donors. Across the study: The 120 or so validation repertoires used the same platform as the approximately 670 first-cohort repertoires, a later analysis reported.

Study-level points and caveats: For most TCR sequences rarity was the rule, although some public TCRs occurred in many donors. The study put some 150 TCR beta chains on its list as cytomegalovirus-associated.

On this clone itself: Its matching antigen is unknown.

Generated by immunoSEQ multiplex PCR, the TCRdb table keeps only in-frame clones and is missing some. Among around 49,000 clones listed, 90% to 95% were seen once. The CDR3 runs 16 residues. CDR1 and CDR2 from the germline V gene are SGHVS and FNYEAQ. V lost 5 bases and J lost 9; bases outside the gene matches: 11. The chain is built from TRBV7-6 and TRBJ2-1; 12 nucleotides agree with TRBD1. The TCR sequence derives from a woman between 18 and 30 years old in good health and CMV-seropositive. The material sequenced was PBMCs. The CDR3 coding sequence is TGTGCCAGCAGCGCCGGGACAGGGGGCGCGAGAGGTGAGCAGTTCTTC. Encoded protein: CASSAGTGGARGEQFF.